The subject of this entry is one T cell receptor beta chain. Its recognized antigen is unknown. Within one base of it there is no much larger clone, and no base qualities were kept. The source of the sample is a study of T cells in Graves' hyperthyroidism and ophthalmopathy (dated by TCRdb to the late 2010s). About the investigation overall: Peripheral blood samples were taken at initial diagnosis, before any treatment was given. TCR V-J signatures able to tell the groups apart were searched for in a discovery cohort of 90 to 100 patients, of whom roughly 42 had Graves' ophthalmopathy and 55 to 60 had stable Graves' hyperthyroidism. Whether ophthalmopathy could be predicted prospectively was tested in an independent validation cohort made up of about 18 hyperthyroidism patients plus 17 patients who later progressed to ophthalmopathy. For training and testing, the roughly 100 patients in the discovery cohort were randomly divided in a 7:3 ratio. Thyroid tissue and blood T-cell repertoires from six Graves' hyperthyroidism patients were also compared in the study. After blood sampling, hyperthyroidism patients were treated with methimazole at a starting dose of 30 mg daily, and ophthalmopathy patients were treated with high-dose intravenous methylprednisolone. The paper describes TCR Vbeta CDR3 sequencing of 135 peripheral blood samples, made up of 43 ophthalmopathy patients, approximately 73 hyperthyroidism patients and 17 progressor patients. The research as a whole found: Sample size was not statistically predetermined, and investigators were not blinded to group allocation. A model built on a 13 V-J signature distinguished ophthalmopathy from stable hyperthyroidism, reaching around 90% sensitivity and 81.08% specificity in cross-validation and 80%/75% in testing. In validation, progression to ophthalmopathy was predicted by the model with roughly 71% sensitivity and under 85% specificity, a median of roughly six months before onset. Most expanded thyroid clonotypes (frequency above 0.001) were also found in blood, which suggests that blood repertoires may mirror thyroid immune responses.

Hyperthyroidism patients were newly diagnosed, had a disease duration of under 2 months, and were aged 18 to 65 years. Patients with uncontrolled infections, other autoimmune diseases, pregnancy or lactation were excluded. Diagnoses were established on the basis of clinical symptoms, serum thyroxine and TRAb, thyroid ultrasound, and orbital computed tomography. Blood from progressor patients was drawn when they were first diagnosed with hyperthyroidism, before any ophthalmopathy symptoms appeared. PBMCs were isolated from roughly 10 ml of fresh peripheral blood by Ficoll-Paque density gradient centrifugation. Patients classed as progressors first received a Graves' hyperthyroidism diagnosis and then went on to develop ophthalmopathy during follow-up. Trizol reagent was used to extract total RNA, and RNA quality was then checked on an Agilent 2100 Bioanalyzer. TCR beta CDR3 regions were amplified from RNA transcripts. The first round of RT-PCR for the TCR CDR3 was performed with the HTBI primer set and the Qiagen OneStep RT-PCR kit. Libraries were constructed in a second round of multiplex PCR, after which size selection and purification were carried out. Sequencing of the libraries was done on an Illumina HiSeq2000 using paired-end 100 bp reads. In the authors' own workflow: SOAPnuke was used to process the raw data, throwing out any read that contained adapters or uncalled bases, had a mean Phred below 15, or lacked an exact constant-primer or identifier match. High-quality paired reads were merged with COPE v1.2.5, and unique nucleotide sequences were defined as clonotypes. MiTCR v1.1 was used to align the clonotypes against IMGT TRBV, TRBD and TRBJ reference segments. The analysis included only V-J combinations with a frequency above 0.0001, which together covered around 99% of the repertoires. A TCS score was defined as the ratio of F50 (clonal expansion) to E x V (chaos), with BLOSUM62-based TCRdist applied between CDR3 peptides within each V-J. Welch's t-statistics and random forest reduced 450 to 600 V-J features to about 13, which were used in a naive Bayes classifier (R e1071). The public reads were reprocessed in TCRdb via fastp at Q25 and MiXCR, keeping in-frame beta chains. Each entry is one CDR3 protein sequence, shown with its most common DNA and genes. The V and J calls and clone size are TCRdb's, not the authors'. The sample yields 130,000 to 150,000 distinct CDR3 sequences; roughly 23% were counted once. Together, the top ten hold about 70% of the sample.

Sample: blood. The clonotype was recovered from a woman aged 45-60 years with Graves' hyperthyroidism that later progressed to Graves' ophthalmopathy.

The DNA sequence is as follows: TGTGCCAGTAGTATGGTGGCGGGCTACAATGAGCAGTTCTTC. This yields the protein CASSMVAGYNEQFF. The V and J genes are TRBV19 and TRBJ2-1, with TRBD2 tentatively as D gene (5 bases match). From its cysteine to its phenylalanine, the CDR3 spans 14 amino acids. Of the read, only the CDR3 DNA is kept; its 42 bases are in frame from base 1. Trimming costs V 3 bases and J 3 bases, and their ends lie 9 bases apart. CDR1 and CDR2 (LNHDA, SQIVND) derive from the germline V gene (reference sequence).